The source of this T cell receptor beta chain is a study of regulatory T cells in long-lasting Graves disease. This CDR3 comprises 17 residues. The ends were cut back, 2 bases at V and 1 base at J, with 20 bases in the middle. Looked up from germline, CDR1 is DFQATT and CDR2 is SNEGSKA (reference sequence). Arm-PCR of CDR3 regions with iRepertoire HTBI primers generated TCR beta libraries. Each CDR3 protein gets one entry after TCRdb re-called the multiplex PCR reads with MiXCR. Of roughly 300,000 distinct CDR3 sequences listed, around 21% are singletons. Time point specified: persistent/refractory GD, antithyroid drugs over 5 years with positive TRAb. Extracted RNA from PBMCs served as the source of the TCR library. This clonotype came up many times.

This clonotype was obtained from a female donor with Graves disease. The J gene is TRBJ1-2, the V gene TRBV20-1; TRBD1 is a possible D gene (6 bases). Sequencing used peripheral blood mononuclear cells (PBMCs), obtained when the disease was refractory, from a patient treated with antithyroid drugs. The CDR3 DNA reads TGCAGTGCTAGAAGGGGAGCCGGGACACCGGATAACTATGGCTACACCTTC. Protein: CSARRGAGTPDNYGYTF.